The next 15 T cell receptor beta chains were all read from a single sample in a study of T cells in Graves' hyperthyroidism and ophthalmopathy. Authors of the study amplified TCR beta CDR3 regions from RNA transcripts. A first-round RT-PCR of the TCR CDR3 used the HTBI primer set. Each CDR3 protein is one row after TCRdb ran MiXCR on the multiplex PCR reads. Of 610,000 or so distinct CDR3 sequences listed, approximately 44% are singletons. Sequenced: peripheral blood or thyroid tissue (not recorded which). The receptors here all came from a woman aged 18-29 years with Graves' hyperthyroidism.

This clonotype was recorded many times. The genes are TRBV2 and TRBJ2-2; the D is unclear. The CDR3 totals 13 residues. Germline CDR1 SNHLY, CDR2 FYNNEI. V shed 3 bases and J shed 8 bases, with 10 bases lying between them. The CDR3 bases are TGTGCCAGCAGTGACCGGGCCAGAGGGGAGCTGTTTTTT. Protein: CASSDRARGELFF. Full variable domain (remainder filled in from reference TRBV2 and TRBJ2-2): EPEVTQTPSHQVTQMGQEVILRCVPISNHLYFYWYRQILGQKVEFLVSFYNNEISEKSEIFDDQFSVERPDGSNFTLKIRSTKLEDSAMYFCASSDRARGELFFGEGSRLTVL.

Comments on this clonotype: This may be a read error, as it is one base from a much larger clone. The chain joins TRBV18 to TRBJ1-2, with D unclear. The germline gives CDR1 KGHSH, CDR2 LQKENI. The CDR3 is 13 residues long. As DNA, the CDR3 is TGTGCCATCTCACCAGCAGCGCGCTATGGCTACACCTTC. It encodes CAISPAARYGYTF.

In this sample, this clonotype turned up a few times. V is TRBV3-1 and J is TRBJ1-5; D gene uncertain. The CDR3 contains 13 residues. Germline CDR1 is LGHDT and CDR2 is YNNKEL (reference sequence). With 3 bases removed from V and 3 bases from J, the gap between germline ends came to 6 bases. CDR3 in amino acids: CASSHQDNQPQHF. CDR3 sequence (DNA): TGTGCCAGCAGCCACCAGGACAATCAGCCCCAGCATTTT. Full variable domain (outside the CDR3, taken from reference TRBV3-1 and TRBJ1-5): DTAVSQTPKYLVTQMGNDKSIKCEQNLGHDTMYWYKQDSKKFLKIMFSYNNKELIINETVPNRFSPKSPDKAHLNLHINSLELGDSAVYFCASSHQDNQPQHFGDGTRLSIL.

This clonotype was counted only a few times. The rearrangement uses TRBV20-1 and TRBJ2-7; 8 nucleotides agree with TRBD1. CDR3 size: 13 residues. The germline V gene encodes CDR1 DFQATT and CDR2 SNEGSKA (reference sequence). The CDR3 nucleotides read TGCAGCTTGCCGGGACAGGACCTTTACGAGCAGTACTTC. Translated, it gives CSLPGQDLYEQYF.

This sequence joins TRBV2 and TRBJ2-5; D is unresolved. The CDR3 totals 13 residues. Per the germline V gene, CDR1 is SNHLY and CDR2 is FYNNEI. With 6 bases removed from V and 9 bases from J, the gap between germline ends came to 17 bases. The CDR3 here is CASRRIVGQPQYF. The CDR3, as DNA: TGTGCCAGCAGGAGGATCGTCGGTCAGCCCCAGTACTTC. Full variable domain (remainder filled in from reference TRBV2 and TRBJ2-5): EPEVTQTPSHQVTQMGQEVILRCVPISNHLYFYWYRQILGQKVEFLVSFYNNEISEKSEIFDDQFSVERPDGSNFTLKIRSTKLEDSAMYFCASRRIVGQPQYFGPGTRLLVL.

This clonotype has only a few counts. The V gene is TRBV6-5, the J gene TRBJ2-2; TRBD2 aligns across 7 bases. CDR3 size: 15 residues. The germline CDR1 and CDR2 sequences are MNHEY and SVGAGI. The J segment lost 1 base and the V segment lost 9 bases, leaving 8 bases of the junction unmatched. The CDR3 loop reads CASTTGGVNTGELFF. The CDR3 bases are TGTGCCAGTACGACGGGGGGAGTGAACACCGGGGAGCTGTTTTTT.

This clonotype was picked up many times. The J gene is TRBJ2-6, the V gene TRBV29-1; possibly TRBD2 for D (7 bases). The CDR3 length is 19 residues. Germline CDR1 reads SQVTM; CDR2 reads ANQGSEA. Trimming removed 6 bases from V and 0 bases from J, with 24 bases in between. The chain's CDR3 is CSVEIRGGKGPSGANVLTF. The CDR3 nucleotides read TGCAGCGTCGAAATTAGGGGGGGTAAGGGTCCCTCTGGGGCCAACGTCCTGACTTTC.

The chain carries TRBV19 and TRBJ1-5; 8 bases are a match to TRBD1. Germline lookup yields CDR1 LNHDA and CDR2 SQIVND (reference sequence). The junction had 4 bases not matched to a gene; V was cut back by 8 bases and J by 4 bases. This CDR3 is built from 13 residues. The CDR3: CASVQGANQPQHF. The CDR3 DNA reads TGTGCCAGTGTTCAGGGGGCGAATCAGCCCCAGCATTTT.

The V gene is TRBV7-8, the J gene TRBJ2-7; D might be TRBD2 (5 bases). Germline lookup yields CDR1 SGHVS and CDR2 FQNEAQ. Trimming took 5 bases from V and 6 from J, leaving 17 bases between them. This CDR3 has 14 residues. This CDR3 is CASSLARGKFEQYF. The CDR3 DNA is TGTGCCAGCAGCCTCGCTCGGGGAAAATTCGAGCAGTACTTC.

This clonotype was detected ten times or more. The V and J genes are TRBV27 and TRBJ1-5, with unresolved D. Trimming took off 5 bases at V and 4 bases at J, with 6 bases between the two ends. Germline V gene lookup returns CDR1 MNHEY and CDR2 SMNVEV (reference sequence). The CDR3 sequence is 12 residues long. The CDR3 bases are TGTGCCAGCAGTGCCGAAAATCAGCCCCAGCATTTT. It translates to CASSAENQPQHF.

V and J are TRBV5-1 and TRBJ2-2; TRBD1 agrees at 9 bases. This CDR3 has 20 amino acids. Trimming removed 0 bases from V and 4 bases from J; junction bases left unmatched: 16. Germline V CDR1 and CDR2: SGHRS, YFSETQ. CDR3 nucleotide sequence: TGCGCCAGCAGCTTGGAGGGACAGGGATTTCAGATTATAGGCACCGGGGAGCTGTTTTTT. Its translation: CASSLEGQGFQIIGTGELFF. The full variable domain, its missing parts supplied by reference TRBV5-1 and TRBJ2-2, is KAGVTQTPRYLIKTRGQQVTLSCSPISGHRSVSWYQQTPGQGLQFLFEYFSETQRNKGNFPGRFSGRQFSNSRSEMNVSTLELGDSALYLCASSLEGQGFQIIGTGELFFGEGSRLTVL.

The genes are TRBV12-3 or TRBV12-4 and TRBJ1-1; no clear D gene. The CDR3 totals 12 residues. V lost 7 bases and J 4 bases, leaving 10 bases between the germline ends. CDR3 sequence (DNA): TGTGCCAGCATCGACTGGGTCACTGAAGCTTTCTTT. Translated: CASIDWVTEAFF.

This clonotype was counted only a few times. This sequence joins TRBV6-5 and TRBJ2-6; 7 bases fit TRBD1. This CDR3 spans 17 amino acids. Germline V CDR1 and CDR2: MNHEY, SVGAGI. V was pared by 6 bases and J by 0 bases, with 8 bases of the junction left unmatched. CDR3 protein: CASSHRQGPSGANVLTF. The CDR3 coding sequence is TGTGCCAGCAGCCACAGACAGGGTCCCTCTGGGGCCAACGTCCTGACTTTC.

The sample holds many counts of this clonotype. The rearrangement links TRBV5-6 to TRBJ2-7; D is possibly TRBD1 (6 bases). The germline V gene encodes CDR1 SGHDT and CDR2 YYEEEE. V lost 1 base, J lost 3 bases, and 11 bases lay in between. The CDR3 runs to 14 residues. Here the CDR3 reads CASSLRQGLYEQYF. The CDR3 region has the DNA TGTGCCAGCAGCTTGAGGCAGGGGCTCTACGAGCAGTACTTC. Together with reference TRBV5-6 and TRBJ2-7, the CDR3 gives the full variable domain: DAGVTQSPTHLIKTRGQQVTLRCSPKSGHDTVSWYQQALGQGPQFIFQYYEEEERQRGNFPDRFSGHQFPNYSSELNVNALLLGDSALYLCASSLRQGLYEQYFGPGTRLTVT.

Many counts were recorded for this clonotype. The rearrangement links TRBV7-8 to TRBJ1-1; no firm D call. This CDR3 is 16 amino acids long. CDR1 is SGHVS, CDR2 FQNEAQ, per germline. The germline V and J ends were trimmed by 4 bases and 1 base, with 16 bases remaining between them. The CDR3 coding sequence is TGTGCCAGCAGCTCAGGCGGGATGCTGGCGAACACTGAAGCTTTCTTT. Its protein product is CASSSGGMLANTEAFF.